This T cell receptor (beta chain) was identified in a study of read filtering for tumor transcriptome and immune sequencing. Study results and caveats: Single-read clonotypes: roughly 80% of IR-seq clonotypes (roughly 3.2% of reads), 74.6% of RNA-seq clonotypes (44.6% of reads).

The germline V gene encodes CDR1 LGHNA and CDR2 YSLEER. V lost 4 bases to trimming and J lost 5 bases, with 11 bases between them. This CDR3 region has 13 residues. At least ten counts were recorded for this clonotype. Its antigen remains unidentified. This library used around 0.4 ug RNA and molecular barcoded adaptors spanning alpha/delta and beta/gamma chains. TCRdb re-analysed the reads in MiXCR, keeping a single row per CDR3 protein. Of tens of thousands of distinct CDR3 sequences in the sample, approximately 12% were seen once. Material: a population of CD138-negative cells sorted from bone marrow. This chain links TRBV4-3 with TRBJ2-5, with unresolved D. The clonotype originates from a donor at least 40 years old with multiple myeloma. In DNA, the CDR3 is TGCGCCAGCAGCCGGGATGGTGGGGAGACCCAGTACTTC. Encoded protein: CASSRDGGETQYF.